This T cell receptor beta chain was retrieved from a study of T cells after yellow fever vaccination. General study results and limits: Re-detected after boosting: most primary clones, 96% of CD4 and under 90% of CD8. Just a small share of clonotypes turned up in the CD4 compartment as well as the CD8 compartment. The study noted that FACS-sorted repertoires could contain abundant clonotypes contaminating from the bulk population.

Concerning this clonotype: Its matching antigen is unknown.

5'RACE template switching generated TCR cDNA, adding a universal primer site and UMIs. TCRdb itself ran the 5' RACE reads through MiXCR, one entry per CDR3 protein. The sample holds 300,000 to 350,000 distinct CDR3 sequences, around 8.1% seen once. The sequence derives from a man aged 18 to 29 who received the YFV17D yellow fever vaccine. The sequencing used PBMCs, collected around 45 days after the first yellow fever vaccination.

The CDR3: CASSSGTGGMETQYF. The CDR3 DNA reads TGTGCCAGCAGCTCCGGGACAGGGGGCATGGAGACCCAGTACTTC. The rearrangement joins TRBV7-2 to TRBJ2-5; 12 bases are shared with TRBD1. CDR3 length equals 15 residues. Losses at the gene ends were 4 bases for V and 5 bases for J; bases not matched to a gene: 5. Germline V gene data show CDR1 as SGHTA and CDR2 as FQGNSA.